Listed below are T cell receptor beta chains from one sample, sequenced in a study of beta chain features in type 1 diabetes. TCRdb's table, derived via immunoSEQ multiplex PCR, lists solely in-frame clones and lacks some. The table includes around 160,000 clones, about 9% detected once. The sequenced material came from central memory CD4+ T cells from blood. Receptors were obtained from a woman between 25 and 40 years old with type 1 diabetes. Both conserved end residues are part of each CDR3. Fields, in order: CDR3 DNA, CDR3 protein, clone size, D gene, J gene, V gene. A D gene is named only where the DNA matches it firmly. Size values are once, few and many counts, or a class for expanded clones, and some rows have none.

CDR3nt: TGCGCCAGCAGCCAAGAACCGGGGAACCAGCCCCAGCATTTT
CDR3aa: CASSQEPGNQPQHF
abundance: few
d_gene: .
j_gene: TRBJ1-5
v_gene: TRBV4-1

CDR3nt: TGTGCCAGCTCACCACCGGAGACTACCGGGGAGCTGTTTTTT
CDR3aa: CASSPPETTGELFF
abundance: .
d_gene: .
j_gene: TRBJ2-2
v_gene: TRBV18

CDR3nt: TGCGCCAGCAGCTTAGCGGGAGGCCCAACAAACAATGAGCAGTTCTTC
CDR3aa: CASSLAGGPTNNEQFF
abundance: few
d_gene: TRBD2
j_gene: TRBJ2-1
v_gene: TRBV5-1

CDR3nt: TGCGCCAGCAGCTTGGAGGGAGGGTATGAGACCCAGTACTTC
CDR3aa: CASSLEGGYETQYF
abundance: many
d_gene: TRBD2
j_gene: TRBJ2-5
v_gene: TRBV5-1

CDR3nt: TGTGCCAGCAGCCAACGCGGGAGGTACAATGAGCAGTTCTTC
CDR3aa: CASSQRGRYNEQFF
abundance: .
d_gene: TRBD2
j_gene: TRBJ2-1
v_gene: TRBV14

CDR3nt: TGTGCCAGCAGCCAAGTAATAGCGGAGAACACCGGGGAGCTGTTTTTT
CDR3aa: CASSQVIAENTGELFF
abundance: .
d_gene: .
j_gene: TRBJ2-2
v_gene: TRBV4-2

CDR3nt: TGTGCCAGCAGTTACCAAGACCAGAGGGCAGGCTACACCTTC
CDR3aa: CASSYQDQRAGYTF
abundance: few
d_gene: .
j_gene: TRBJ1-2
v_gene: TRBV6-5

CDR3nt: TGTGCCAGCAGCTCCCTGTGGTCGGCGGGAGAGACCCAGTACTTC
CDR3aa: CASSSLWSAGETQYF
abundance: .
d_gene: .
j_gene: TRBJ2-5
v_gene: TRBV11-3

CDR3nt: TGTGCCAGCAGCTCATCACCGGGACTTCAGTACGAGCAGTACTTC
CDR3aa: CASSSSPGLQYEQYF
abundance: few
d_gene: .
j_gene: TRBJ2-7
v_gene: TRBV5-6

CDR3nt: TGTGCCAGCTCACACGGGACAGAGCGTTCCTACAATGAGCAGTTCTTC
CDR3aa: CASSHGTERSYNEQFF
abundance: few
d_gene: TRBD1
j_gene: TRBJ2-1
v_gene: TRBV18

CDR3nt: TGTGCCAGCAGTGAATATCGAGCAGATACGCAGTATTTT
CDR3aa: CASSEYRADTQYF
abundance: .
d_gene: .
j_gene: TRBJ2-3
v_gene: TRBV25-1

CDR3nt: TGCGCCAGCAGCGGGGGGACAGGGTCGTCAGAGACCCAGTACTTC
CDR3aa: CASSGGTGSSETQYF
abundance: few
d_gene: TRBD1
j_gene: TRBJ2-5
v_gene: TRBV5-1

CDR3nt: TGTGCCAGCAGCTCAAAGAGCACCAACTACAATGAGCAGTTCTTC
CDR3aa: CASSSKSTNYNEQFF
abundance: .
d_gene: .
j_gene: TRBJ2-1
v_gene: TRBV5-4

CDR3nt: TGTGCCAGCTCACCACCGGGAGGGCCCAATGAGCAGTTCTTC
CDR3aa: CASSPPGGPNEQFF
abundance: .
d_gene: TRBD2
j_gene: TRBJ2-1
v_gene: TRBV18

CDR3nt: TGTGCCAGCAGCCCCGGGGGGGGCCAAGGCTACACCTTC
CDR3aa: CASSPGGGQGYTF
abundance: .
d_gene: .
j_gene: TRBJ1-2
v_gene: TRBV11-2

CDR3nt: TGCAGCGTTCTACAGGGGGCAACTAATGAAAAACTGTTTTTT
CDR3aa: CSVLQGATNEKLFF
abundance: few
d_gene: TRBD1
j_gene: TRBJ1-4
v_gene: TRBV29-1

CDR3nt: TGTGCCAGCAGTGCACCACAGGGGGGAGCTAACTATGGCTACACCTTC
CDR3aa: CASSAPQGGANYGYTF
abundance: few
d_gene: TRBD1
j_gene: TRBJ1-2
v_gene: TRBV6-1

CDR3nt: TGCGCCAGCAGTCGGCCTGAGACAGGGGGCGTCGGCTACACCTTC
CDR3aa: CASSRPETGGVGYTF
abundance: .
d_gene: TRBD1
j_gene: TRBJ1-2
v_gene: TRBV23-1

CDR3nt: TGTGCCTGGAGTGTACGCAGCGGGAGCAATGAGCAGTTCTTC
CDR3aa: CAWSVRSGSNEQFF
abundance: .
d_gene: TRBD2
j_gene: TRBJ2-1
v_gene: TRBV30

CDR3nt: TGCGCCAGCAGCCACAAACTAGCGGGAGGTGGGAATGAGCAGTTCTTC
CDR3aa: CASSHKLAGGGNEQFF
abundance: .
d_gene: TRBD2
j_gene: TRBJ2-1
v_gene: TRBV5-1

CDR3nt: TGTGCCAGCTCTCAGGGGGCGAACTATGGCTACACCTTC
CDR3aa: CASSQGANYGYTF
abundance: .
d_gene: TRBD1
j_gene: TRBJ1-2
v_gene: TRBV18

CDR3nt: TGTGCCAGCAGCCAAGCCGGAGCGGATACGCAGTATTTT
CDR3aa: CASSQAGADTQYF
abundance: .
d_gene: .
j_gene: TRBJ2-3
v_gene: TRBV4-2

CDR3nt: TGTGCCATCAGTGAGTCTCGAGACTATGGCTACACCTTC
CDR3aa: CAISESRDYGYTF
abundance: few
d_gene: .
j_gene: TRBJ1-2
v_gene: TRBV10-3

CDR3nt: TGTGCCTGGGGGCGGGACAGGGGCGACGAGCAGTACTTC
CDR3aa: CAWGRDRGDEQYF
abundance: few
d_gene: TRBD1
j_gene: TRBJ2-7
v_gene: TRBV30

CDR3nt: TGTGCCAGCAGCTTCGGGACAGCCGCTAACTATGGCTACACCTTC
CDR3aa: CASSFGTAANYGYTF
abundance: .
d_gene: TRBD1
j_gene: TRBJ1-2
v_gene: TRBV5-6

CDR3nt: TGCGCCAGCAGCCCCCGATCGACTAGCGGGAGTCGGGGGCAGTACTTC
CDR3aa: CASSPRSTSGSRGQYF
abundance: few
d_gene: TRBD2
j_gene: TRBJ2-7
v_gene: TRBV4-1

CDR3nt: TGTGCCAGTGCCCGTCTAAGCTCCTACAATGAGCAGTTCTTC
CDR3aa: CASARLSSYNEQFF
abundance: .
d_gene: .
j_gene: TRBJ2-1
v_gene: TRBV19

CDR3nt: TGTGCCAGCAGCGCTAGAGGGGGGACAGAAGTCTCTGGAGCTTTCTTT
CDR3aa: CASSARGGTEVSGAFF
abundance: .
d_gene: TRBD1
j_gene: TRBJ1-1
v_gene: TRBV9

CDR3nt: TGTGCCAGCTCACCCTTGCCTAGCAGCTCCTACGAGCAGTACTTC
CDR3aa: CASSPLPSSSYEQYF
abundance: few
d_gene: .
j_gene: TRBJ2-7
v_gene: TRBV18

CDR3nt: TGTGCCAGTAGATGGAGCGGCGCTGCGGGCCCATCGGGGGAGACCCAGTACTTC
CDR3aa: CASRWSGAAGPSGETQYF
abundance: .
d_gene: .
j_gene: TRBJ2-5
v_gene: TRBV19

CDR3nt: TGTGCCTATGATCCGAGAGGGCAGAGGACGAACACCGGGGAGCTGTTTTTT
CDR3aa: CAYDPRGQRTNTGELFF
abundance: few
d_gene: .
j_gene: TRBJ2-2
v_gene: TRBV5-4

CDR3nt: TGTGCCAGCAGCGTACAGGGGGCTGTGAACACTGAAGCTTTCTTT
CDR3aa: CASSVQGAVNTEAFF
abundance: .
d_gene: TRBD1
j_gene: TRBJ1-1
v_gene: TRBV7-2

CDR3nt: TGTGCCAGCAGCTCCTCCGGGACAGGGACCTACGAGCAGTACTTC
CDR3aa: CASSSSGTGTYEQYF
abundance: few
d_gene: TRBD1
j_gene: TRBJ2-7
v_gene: TRBV7-3

CDR3nt: TGTGCCAGCAGCCAAGCGGGAGTTGAGACCCAGTACTTC
CDR3aa: CASSQAGVETQYF
abundance: few
d_gene: TRBD2
j_gene: TRBJ2-5
v_gene: TRBV7-9

CDR3nt: TGTGCCAGCAGTTTACTAGCGGGAGCGTACGAGCAGTACTTC
CDR3aa: CASSLLAGAYEQYF
abundance: .
d_gene: TRBD2
j_gene: TRBJ2-7
v_gene: TRBV27